The T cell receptor beta chain described here comes from a study of T cell responses to AZD1222 COVID-19 vaccine. Notes on the study in general: Clonal diversity was possibly underestimated, and the donors were mostly white British, with more females.

Clones were sequenced by immunoSEQ multiplex PCR, and TCRdb holds only the in-frame ones, with some missing. In the table there are over 110,000 clones, just over 90% of which are singletons. The CDR3 is 16 residues long. The germline V gene has CDR1 LGHNA and CDR2 YSLEER. Trimming removed 1 base from V and 2 bases from J, with 11 bases in between. As regards this clone: The antigen is unknown.

The receptor was isolated from an adult in good health. The genes are TRBV4-3 and TRBJ2-2; no clear D gene. Sample: peripheral blood, taken on day 0 of AZD1222 vaccination. This CDR3 reads CASSQGVRANTGELFF. DNA for the CDR3: TGCGCCAGCAGCCAAGGCGTCCGGGCAAACACCGGGGAGCTGTTTTTT.